The TCR beta chain described here comes from a study of blood T cell repertoires in COVID-19. The overall study: PBMCs, B-cell-depleted T cells, or T cells were the source of the cDNA or gDNA that made up the material.

Cohort 3 donors counted as recovered after two negative PCRs, clearance, or resolved symptoms. Germline assignment: CDR1 MGHRA and CDR2 YSYEKL. Between the trimmed V and J ends, which lost 4 bases and 5 bases, there was a span of 12 bases. The CDR3 covers 13 residues. In the authors' methods: It was from reference gene primer amplification that nucleated cell counts were estimated. Repertoires were generated with immunoSEQ multiplex PCR, while TCRdb's copy carries only in-frame clones and drops some. V and J calls and clone size come straight from that table; D and trimming were deduced from the DNA. Of roughly 330,000 clones in the sample, 65% to 90% were seen once.

Sequencing used PBMCs or T cells enriched from blood (not recorded which). This TCR came from a woman under 30 who had recovered from COVID-19. J is TRBJ2-7 and V is TRBV4-1, with D perhaps matching TRBD1 (5 bases). CDR3 DNA sequence: TGCGCCAGCAGCCTACAGGTCCAGGACGAGCAGTACTTC. This gives the protein CASSLQVQDEQYF.